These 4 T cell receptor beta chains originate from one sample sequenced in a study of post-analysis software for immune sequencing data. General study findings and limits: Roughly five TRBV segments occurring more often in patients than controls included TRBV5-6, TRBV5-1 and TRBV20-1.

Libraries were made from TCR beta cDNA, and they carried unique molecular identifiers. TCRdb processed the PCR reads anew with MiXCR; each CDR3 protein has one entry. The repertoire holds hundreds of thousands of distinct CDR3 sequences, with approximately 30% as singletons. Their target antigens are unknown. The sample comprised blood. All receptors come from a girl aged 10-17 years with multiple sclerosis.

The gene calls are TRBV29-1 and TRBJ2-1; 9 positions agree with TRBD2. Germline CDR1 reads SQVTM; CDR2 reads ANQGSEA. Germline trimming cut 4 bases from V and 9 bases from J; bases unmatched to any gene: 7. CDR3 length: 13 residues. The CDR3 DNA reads TGCAGCGTTGGGGTAGCGGGAGACGGTGAGCAGTTCTTC. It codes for CSVGVAGDGEQFF.

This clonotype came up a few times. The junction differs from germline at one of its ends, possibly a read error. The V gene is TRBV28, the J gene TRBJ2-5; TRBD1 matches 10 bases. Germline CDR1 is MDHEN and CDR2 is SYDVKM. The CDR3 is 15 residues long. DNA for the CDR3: TGTGCCAGCATCATGGGGACAGGGGTACAAGAGACTCAGTACTTC. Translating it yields CASIMGTGVQETQYF.

CDR3 sequence (DNA): TGCAGTGCTGGGGACTGGACAGGGAGTATAAGCAATCAGCCCCAGCATTTT. Protein product: CSAGDWTGSISNQPQHF. The chain combines TRBV20-1 with TRBJ1-5; the match to TRBD1 covers 8 bases. Losses at the gene ends were 5 bases for V and 1 base for J; bases not matched to a gene: 13. This CDR3 has 17 residues. Germline loops: CDR1 DFQATT, CDR2 SNEGSKA (reference sequence).

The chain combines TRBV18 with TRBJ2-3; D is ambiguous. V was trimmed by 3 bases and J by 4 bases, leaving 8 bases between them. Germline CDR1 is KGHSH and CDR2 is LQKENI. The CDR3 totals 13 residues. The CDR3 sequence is CASSPPSADTQYF. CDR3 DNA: TGTGCCAGCTCACCCCCCTCGGCAGATACGCAGTATTTT. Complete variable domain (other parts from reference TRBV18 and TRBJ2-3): NAGVMQNPRHLVRRRGQEARLRCSPMKGHSHVYWYRQLPEEGLKFMVYLQKENIIDESGMPKERFSAEFPKEGPSILRIQQVVRGDSAAYFCASSPPSADTQYFGPGTRLTVL.